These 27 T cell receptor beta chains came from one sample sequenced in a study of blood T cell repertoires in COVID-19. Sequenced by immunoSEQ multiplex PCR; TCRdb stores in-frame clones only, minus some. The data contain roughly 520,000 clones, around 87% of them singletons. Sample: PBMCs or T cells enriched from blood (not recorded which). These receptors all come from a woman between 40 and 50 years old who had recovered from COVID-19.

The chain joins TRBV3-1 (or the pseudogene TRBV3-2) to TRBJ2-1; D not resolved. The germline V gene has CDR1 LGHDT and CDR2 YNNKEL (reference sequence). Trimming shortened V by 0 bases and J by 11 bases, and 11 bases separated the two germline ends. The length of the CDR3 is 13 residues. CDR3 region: CASSQDPSPKQFF. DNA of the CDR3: TGTGCCAGCAGCCAAGATCCGAGCCCTAAGCAGTTCTTC.

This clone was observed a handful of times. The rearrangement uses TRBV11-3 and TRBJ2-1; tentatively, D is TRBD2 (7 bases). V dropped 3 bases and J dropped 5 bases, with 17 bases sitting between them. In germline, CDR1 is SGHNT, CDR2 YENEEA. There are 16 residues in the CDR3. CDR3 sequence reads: CASSLHSGTINNEQFF. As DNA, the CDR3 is TGTGCCAGCAGCTTGCACAGCGGGACAATCAACAATGAGCAGTTCTTC.

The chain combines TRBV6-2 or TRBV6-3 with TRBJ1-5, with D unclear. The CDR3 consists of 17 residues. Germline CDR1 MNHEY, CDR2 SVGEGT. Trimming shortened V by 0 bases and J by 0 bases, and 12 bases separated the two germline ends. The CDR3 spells CASSYSKNRYSNQPQHF. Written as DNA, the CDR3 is TGTGCCAGCAGTTACTCGAAGAACAGATATAGCAATCAGCCCCAGCATTTT.

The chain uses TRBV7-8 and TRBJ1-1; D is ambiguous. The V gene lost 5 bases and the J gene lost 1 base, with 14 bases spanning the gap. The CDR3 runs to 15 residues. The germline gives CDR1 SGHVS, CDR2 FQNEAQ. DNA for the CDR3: TGTGCCAGCAGCCCCGAGGGCCAAAGGAACACTGAAGCTTTCTTT. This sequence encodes CASSPEGQRNTEAFF.

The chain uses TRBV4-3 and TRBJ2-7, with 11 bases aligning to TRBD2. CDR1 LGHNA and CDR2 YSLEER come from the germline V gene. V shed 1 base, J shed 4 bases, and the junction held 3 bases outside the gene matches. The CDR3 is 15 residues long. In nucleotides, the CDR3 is TGCGCCAGCAGCCAAGGACTAGCGGGAAGATACGAGCAGTACTTC. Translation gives CASSQGLAGRYEQYF.

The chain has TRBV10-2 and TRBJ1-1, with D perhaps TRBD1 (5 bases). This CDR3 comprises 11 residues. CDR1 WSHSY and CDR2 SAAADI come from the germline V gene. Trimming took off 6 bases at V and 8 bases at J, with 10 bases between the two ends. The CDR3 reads CASSSTGEAFF. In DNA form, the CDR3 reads TGCGCCAGCAGCTCTACAGGAGAAGCTTTCTTT.

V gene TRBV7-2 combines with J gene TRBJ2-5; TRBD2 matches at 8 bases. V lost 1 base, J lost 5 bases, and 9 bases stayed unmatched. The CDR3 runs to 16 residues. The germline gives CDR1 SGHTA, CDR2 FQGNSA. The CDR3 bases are TGTGCCAGCAGCTTAGGGCGGTCTAGCGGGTCTGAGACCCAGTACTTC. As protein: CASSLGRSSGSETQYF.

CDR3 coding DNA: TGTGCCACCGCGAAACTAGCGAGAAGCTCCTACGAGCAGTACTTC. It encodes CATAKLARSSYEQYF. The V and J genes are TRBV24-1 and TRBJ2-7, with 7 bases matching TRBD2. Germline V lookup: CDR1 KGHDR, CDR2 SFDVKD. The CDR3 runs 15 residues. V lost 9 bases and J lost 0; bases outside the gene matches: 10.

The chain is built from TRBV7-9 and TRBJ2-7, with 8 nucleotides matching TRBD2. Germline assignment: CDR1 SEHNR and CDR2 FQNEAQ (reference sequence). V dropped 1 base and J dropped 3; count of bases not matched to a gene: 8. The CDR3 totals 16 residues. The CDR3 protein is CASSLGTSGELYEQYF. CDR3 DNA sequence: TGTGCCAGCAGCTTAGGCACTAGCGGAGAACTCTACGAGCAGTACTTC.

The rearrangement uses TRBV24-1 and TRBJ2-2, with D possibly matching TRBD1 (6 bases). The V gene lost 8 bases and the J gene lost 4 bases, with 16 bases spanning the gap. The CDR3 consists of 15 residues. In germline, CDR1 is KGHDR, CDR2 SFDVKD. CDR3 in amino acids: CATTGTKGGTGELFF. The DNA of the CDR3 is TGTGCCACCACAGGGACAAAGGGCGGCACCGGGGAGCTGTTTTTT.

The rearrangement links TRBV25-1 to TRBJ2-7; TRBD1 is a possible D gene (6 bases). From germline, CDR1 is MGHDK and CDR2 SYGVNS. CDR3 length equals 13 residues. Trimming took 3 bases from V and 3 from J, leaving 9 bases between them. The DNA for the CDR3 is TGTGCCAGCAGTGAGGCAGGGGTCTACGAGCAGTACTTC. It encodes CASSEAGVYEQYF.

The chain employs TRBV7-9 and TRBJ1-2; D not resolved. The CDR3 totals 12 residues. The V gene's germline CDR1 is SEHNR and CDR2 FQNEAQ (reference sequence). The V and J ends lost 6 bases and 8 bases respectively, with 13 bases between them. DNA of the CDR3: TGTGCCAGCAGTCAGACTCCTTGGGGCTACACCTTC. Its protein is CASSQTPWGYTF.

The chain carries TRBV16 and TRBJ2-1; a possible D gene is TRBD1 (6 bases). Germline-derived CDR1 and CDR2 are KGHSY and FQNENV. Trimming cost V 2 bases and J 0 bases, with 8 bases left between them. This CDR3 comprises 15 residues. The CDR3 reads CASSQGQSSYNEQFF. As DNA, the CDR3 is TGTGCCAGCAGCCAAGGACAGAGCTCCTACAATGAGCAGTTCTTC. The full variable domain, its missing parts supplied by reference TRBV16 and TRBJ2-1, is GEEVAQTPKHLVRGEGQKAKLYCAPIKGHSYVFWYQQVLKNEFKFLISFQNENVFDETGMPKERFSAKCLPNSPCSLEIQATKLEDSAVYFCASSQGQSSYNEQFFGPGTRLTVL.

CDR3 sequence reads: CASSMDTGNTEAFF. DNA of the CDR3: TGCGCCAGCAGCATGGACACAGGGAACACTGAAGCTTTCTTT. This sequence joins TRBV5-1 and TRBJ1-1; the D gene is possibly TRBD1 (5 bases). V was clipped by 4 bases and J by 1 base, with 11 bases between them. CDR3 length: 14 residues. The germline CDR1 and CDR2 sequences are SGHRS and YFSETQ.

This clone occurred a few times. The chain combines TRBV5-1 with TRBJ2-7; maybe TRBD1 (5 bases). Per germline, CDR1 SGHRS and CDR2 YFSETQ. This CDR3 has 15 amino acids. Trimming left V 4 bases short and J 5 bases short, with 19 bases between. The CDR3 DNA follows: TGCGCCAGCAGCCCCCGCACAGGTTCGGTCAACGAGCAGTACTTC. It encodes CASSPRTGSVNEQYF.

CDR3 protein: CASSPGGGSSEKLFF. CDR3 DNA: TGCGCCAGCAGCCCTGGTGGGGGGTCGTCTGAAAAACTGTTTTTT. This chain connects TRBV5-1 to TRBJ1-4, with D possibly matching TRBD1 (5 bases). Germline CDR1 is SGHRS and CDR2 is YFSETQ. The CDR3 loop spans 15 amino acids. V shed 4 bases and J shed 7 bases, with 17 bases lying between them. Full variable domain (remainder filled in from reference TRBV5-1 and TRBJ1-4): KAGVTQTPRYLIKTRGQQVTLSCSPISGHRSVSWYQQTPGQGLQFLFEYFSETQRNKGNFPGRFSGRQFSNSRSEMNVSTLELGDSALYLCASSPGGGSSEKLFFGSGTQLSVL.

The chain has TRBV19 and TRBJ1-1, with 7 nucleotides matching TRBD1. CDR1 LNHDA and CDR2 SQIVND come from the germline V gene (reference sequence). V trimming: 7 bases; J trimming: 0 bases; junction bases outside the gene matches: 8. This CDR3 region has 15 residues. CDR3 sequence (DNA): TGTGCCAGTAAAGAATCGGGGACAGTGAACACTGAAGCTTTCTTT. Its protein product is CASKESGTVNTEAFF.

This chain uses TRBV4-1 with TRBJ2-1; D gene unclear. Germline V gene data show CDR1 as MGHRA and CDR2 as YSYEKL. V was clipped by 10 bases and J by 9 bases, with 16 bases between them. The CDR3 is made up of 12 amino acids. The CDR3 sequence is CATLGPTGEQFF. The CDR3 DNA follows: TGCGCCACCCTAGGCCCCACCGGTGAGCAGTTCTTC.

The CDR3 sequence: CSVEWAGEQYF. CDR3 coding DNA: TGCAGCGTTGAATGGGCTGGGGAGCAGTACTTC. The chain couples TRBV29-1 to TRBJ2-7; no clear D gene. Trimming shortened V by 2 bases and J by 7 bases, and 9 bases separated the two germline ends. Looked up from germline, CDR1 is SQVTM and CDR2 is ANQGSEA. The CDR3 sequence is 11 residues long.

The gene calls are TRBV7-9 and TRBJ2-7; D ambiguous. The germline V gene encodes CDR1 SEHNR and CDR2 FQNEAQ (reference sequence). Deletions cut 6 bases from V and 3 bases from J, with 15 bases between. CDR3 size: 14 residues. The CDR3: CASSVVAEDYEQYF. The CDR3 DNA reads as TGTGCCAGCAGTGTGGTTGCGGAAGACTACGAGCAGTACTTC.

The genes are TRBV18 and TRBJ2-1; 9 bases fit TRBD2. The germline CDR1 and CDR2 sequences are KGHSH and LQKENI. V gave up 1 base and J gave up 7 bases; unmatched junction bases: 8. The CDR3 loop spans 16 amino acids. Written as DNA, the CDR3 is TGTGCCAGCTCACCACGGGGTCTAGCGGGGAATAATGAGCAGTTCTTC. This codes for CASSPRGLAGNNEQFF.

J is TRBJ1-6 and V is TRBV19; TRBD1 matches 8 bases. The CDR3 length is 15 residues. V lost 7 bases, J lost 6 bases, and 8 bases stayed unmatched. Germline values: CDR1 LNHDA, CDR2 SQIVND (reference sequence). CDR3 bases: TGTGCCAGTAAAAAAGGACAGGGCATTAATTCACCCCTCCACTTT. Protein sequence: CASKKGQGINSPLHF.

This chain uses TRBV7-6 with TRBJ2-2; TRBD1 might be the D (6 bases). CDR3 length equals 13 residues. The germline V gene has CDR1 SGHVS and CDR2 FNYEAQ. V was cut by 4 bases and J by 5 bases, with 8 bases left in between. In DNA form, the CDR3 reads TGTGCCAGCAGCTCTACAGGGACCGGGGAGCTGTTTTTT. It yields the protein CASSSTGTGELFF.

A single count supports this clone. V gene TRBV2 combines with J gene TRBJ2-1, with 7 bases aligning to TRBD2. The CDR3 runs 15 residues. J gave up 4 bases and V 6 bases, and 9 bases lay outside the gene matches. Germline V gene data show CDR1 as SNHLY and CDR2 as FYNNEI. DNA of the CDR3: TGTGCCAGCAGCTACGGGACTACACAATACAATGAGCAGTTCTTC. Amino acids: CASSYGTTQYNEQFF.

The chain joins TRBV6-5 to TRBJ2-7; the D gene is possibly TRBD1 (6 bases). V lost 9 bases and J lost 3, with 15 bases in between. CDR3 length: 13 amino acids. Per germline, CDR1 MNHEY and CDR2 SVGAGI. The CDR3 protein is CASQGKGFYEQYF. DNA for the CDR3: TGTGCCAGTCAGGGGAAGGGGTTCTACGAGCAGTACTTC.

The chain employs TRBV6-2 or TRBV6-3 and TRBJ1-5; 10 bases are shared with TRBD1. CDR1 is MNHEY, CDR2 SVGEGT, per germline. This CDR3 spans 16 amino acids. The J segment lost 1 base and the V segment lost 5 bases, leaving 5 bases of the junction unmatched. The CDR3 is CASSVLGQGSNQPQHF. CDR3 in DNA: TGTGCCAGCAGTGTATTGGGACAGGGGAGCAATCAGCCCCAGCATTTT.

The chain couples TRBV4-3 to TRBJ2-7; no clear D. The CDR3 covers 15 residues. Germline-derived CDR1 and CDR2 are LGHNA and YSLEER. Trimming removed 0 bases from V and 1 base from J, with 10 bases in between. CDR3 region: CASSQDFEESYEQYF. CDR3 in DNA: TGCGCCAGCAGCCAAGATTTCGAGGAGTCCTACGAGCAGTACTTC.